The next 16 T cell receptor beta chains were all read from a single sample in a study of cytomegalovirus exposure and HLA in healthy donors. Both 60 Vbeta primers and 13 Jbeta primers went into the PCR. Clones were sequenced by immunoSEQ multiplex PCR, and TCRdb holds only the in-frame ones, with some missing. The data contain around 170,000 clones, about 80% of them seen just once; the ten biggest clones take up approximately 2.1%. The specimen was PBMCs. The receptors stem from a woman in her twenties or thirties in good health and CMV-seronegative.

As to this clone: The junction differs from germline at one of its ends, possibly a read error. J is TRBJ1-5 and V is TRBV6-5; TRBD1 aligns across 9 bases. Germline assignment: CDR1 MNHEY and CDR2 SVGAGI. The CDR3 runs to 15 residues. CDR3 sequence (DNA): TGCGTACTCGGGACAGGGTTCGACGGGGATCAGCCCCAGCATTTT. It encodes CVLGTGFDGDQPQHF.

A single count supports this clone. The CDR3 protein is CASSESGGTGELFF. As DNA, the CDR3 is TGTGCCAGCAGTGAATCAGGTGGGACCGGGGAGCTGTTTTTT. V and J are TRBV25-1 and TRBJ2-2, with no clear D. The CDR3 covers 14 residues. Germline lookup yields CDR1 MGHDK and CDR2 SYGVNS. V was cut by 1 base and J by 5 bases, with 8 bases left in between.

The chain carries TRBV30 and TRBJ1-1, with TRBD1 matching over 8 bases. J was trimmed by 5 bases and V by 7 bases; bases with no gene match: 6. CDR1 and CDR2 from the germline V gene are GTSNPN and SVGIG (reference sequence). CDR3 length: 12 residues. The CDR3 loop reads CALRQGTTEAFF. In DNA, the CDR3 is TGTGCCTTACGACAGGGGACGACTGAAGCTTTCTTT.

The chain combines TRBV2 with TRBJ1-5; 7 bases fit TRBD1. CDR3 length equals 14 residues. Germline trimming cut 8 bases from V and 5 bases from J; bases unmatched to any gene: 9. CDR1 and CDR2 from the germline V gene are SNHLY and FYNNEI. CDR3 in amino acids: CASDPDREDQPQHF. Here the CDR3 DNA reads TGTGCCAGCGATCCCGACAGGGAGGATCAGCCCCAGCATTTT.

V is TRBV4-2 and J is TRBJ2-5; 8 nucleotides line up with TRBD2. This CDR3 region has 16 residues. Germline assignment: CDR1 LGHNA and CDR2 YNFKEQ. Trimming cost V 5 bases and J 5 bases; bases outside gene matches: 13. CDR3 loop: CASSVSGGARSETQYF. In DNA, the CDR3 is TGTGCCAGCAGCGTTTCCGGGGGGGCTAGATCGGAGACCCAGTACTTC.

The chain uses TRBV30 and TRBJ2-3, with 10 bases aligning to TRBD1. V was clipped by 2 bases and J by 3 bases; unmatched bases: 8. Germline CDR1 is GTSNPN and CDR2 is SVGIG (reference sequence). There are 16 residues in the CDR3. The CDR3 reads CAWSFGTGEKTDTQYF. The CDR3 coding sequence is TGTGCCTGGAGTTTCGGGACAGGGGAAAAGACAGATACGCAGTATTTT.

This sequence joins TRBV10-3 and TRBJ2-2; TRBD2 matches 9 bases. V shed 6 bases, J shed 1 base, and the junction held 3 bases outside the gene matches. This CDR3 comprises 15 residues. Per the germline V gene, CDR1 is ENHRY and CDR2 is SYGVKD. CDR3 sequence reads: CAIRRLAENTGELFF. The CDR3 region has the DNA TGTGCCATCAGACGACTAGCGGAGAACACCGGGGAGCTGTTTTTT.

The rearrangement uses TRBV4-1 and TRBJ2-7; D is unresolved. V was trimmed by 0 bases and J by 2 bases, leaving 11 bases between them. The CDR3 contains 15 residues. Per germline, CDR1 MGHRA and CDR2 YSYEKL. CDR3 in amino acids: CASSQDQAWTYEQYF. CDR3 sequence (DNA): TGCGCCAGCAGCCAAGATCAGGCATGGACCTACGAGCAGTACTTC.

The rearrangement uses TRBV4-1 and TRBJ1-2, with TRBD1 identical over 11 bases. Per germline, CDR1 MGHRA and CDR2 YSYEKL. The ends lost 3 bases at V and 7 bases at J; junction bases unmatched: 10. The CDR3 runs to 16 residues. This CDR3 is CASSQTSGQGALGYTF. The DNA for the CDR3 is TGCGCCAGCAGCCAGACGTCCGGACAGGGGGCGCTTGGCTACACCTTC.

The chain is built from TRBV2 and TRBJ2-2, with D hard to call. The CDR3 is 15 residues long. Germline V lookup: CDR1 SNHLY, CDR2 FYNNEI. Trimming shortened V by 4 bases and J by 4 bases, and 13 bases separated the two germline ends. CDR3 sequence: CASSVAEHITGELFF. The CDR3 DNA reads as TGTGCCAGCAGTGTGGCTGAACATATCACCGGGGAGCTGTTTTTT.

The chain uses TRBV30 and TRBJ1-6; D is uncertain. This CDR3 contains 13 residues. The V gene's germline CDR1 is GTSNPN and CDR2 SVGIG (reference sequence). V was pared by 2 bases and J by 9 bases, with 11 bases between. The CDR3 here is CAWSLNTGSPLHF. The CDR3 bases are TGTGCCTGGAGTTTGAACACGGGTTCACCCCTCCACTTT.

The J gene is TRBJ2-2, the V gene TRBV18, with TRBD1 matching over 10 bases. J lost 5 bases, V lost 3 bases, and 6 bases had no gene match. There are 16 residues in the CDR3. Germline V gene sequence: CDR1 KGHSH, CDR2 LQKENI. The CDR3 protein is CASSPPGQGRTGELFF. CDR3 bases: TGTGCCAGCTCACCGCCGGGACAGGGGAGGACCGGGGAGCTGTTTTTT.

The chain recombines TRBV27 with TRBJ1-2; 10 nucleotides align to TRBD1. The V segment lost 6 bases and the J segment 6 bases; nucleotides outside the gene matches: 1. This CDR3 has 12 residues. Germline values: CDR1 MNHEY, CDR2 SMNVEV (reference sequence). The CDR3 coding sequence is TGTGCCAGCAGGACAGGGGGCAATGGCTACACCTTC. It codes for CASRTGGNGYTF.

This clone was recorded only once. The genes are TRBV6-5 and TRBJ2-5; a possible D gene is TRBD2 (6 bases). Gene TRBJ2-7 matches the end of the DNA better, so the J call may be wrong. The germline CDR1 and CDR2 sequences are MNHEY and SVGAGI. The CDR3 consists of 15 residues. In nucleotides, the CDR3 is TGTGCCAGCAGTTATAGGCGGGACGGGTACTACGAGCAGTACTTC. Its protein product is CASSYRRDGYYEQYF.

This sequence joins TRBV5-1 and TRBJ2-5; D may be TRBD1 (6 bases). Germline values: CDR1 SGHRS, CDR2 YFSETQ. The CDR3 is 14 amino acids. V lost 0 bases, J lost 6 bases, and 12 bases lay in between. CDR3 sequence: CASSLGGQGQTQYF. The CDR3 region has the DNA TGCGCCAGCAGCTTGGGGGGGCAGGGACAGACCCAGTACTTC.

The rearrangement uses TRBV7-6 and TRBJ2-3; TRBD2 is a possible D gene (5 bases). In germline, CDR1 is SGHVS, CDR2 FNYEAQ. CDR3 length: 16 residues. V was trimmed by 2 bases and J by 3 bases, leaving 15 bases between them. The CDR3 DNA reads as TGTGCCAGCAGCTTAAGAGCGGTTACTATGACAGATACGCAGTATTTT. Its translation is CASSLRAVTMTDTQYF.